This entry lists 10 T cell receptor beta chains sequenced from one sample in a study of control samples from healthy donors and cancer patients (dated by TCRdb to 2018 to 2021). Library method: the immunoSEQ multiplex PCR assay. Not all clones reach the TCRdb copy of this immuneACCESS table, which keeps in-frame sequences only. Checked studies attribute under half of the gap to unresolved V genes and leave the rest unexplained. The sample table shows 120,000 to 150,000 clones, and 85% to 95% are seen once. The top ten clonotypes cover roughly 13% of the sample. The sequencing input was blood. Receptors originate from a middle-aged man in good health.

The chain has TRBV24-1 and TRBJ1-1; a weak D match, TRBD1 (6 bases). This CDR3 contains 13 residues. Germline CDR1 is KGHDR and CDR2 is SFDVKD. Trimming removed 4 bases at V and 8 bases at J, with 13 bases between. CDR3 in DNA: TGTGCCACCAGTGAACGGGGGCTTAGGGAAGCTTTCTTT. It codes for CATSERGLREAFF.

This chain connects TRBV28 to TRBJ2-1; D gene ambiguous. CDR3 length: 10 residues. Trimming shortened V by 8 bases and J by 5 bases, and 4 bases separated the two germline ends. Germline CDR1 MDHEN, CDR2 SYDVKM. CDR3 region: CASGNNEQFF. Here the CDR3 DNA reads TGTGCCAGCGGAAACAATGAGCAGTTCTTC.

This chain connects TRBV2 to TRBJ2-7, with unresolved D. The CDR3 covers 13 residues. V was cut by 10 bases and J by 2 bases, with 15 bases left in between. Germline V gene data show CDR1 as SNHLY and CDR2 as FYNNEI. CDR3 amino acids: CATQDPITYEQYF. CDR3 coding DNA: TGTGCCACCCAGGACCCGATTACCTACGAGCAGTACTTC.

This chain joins TRBV6-1 and TRBJ2-3; weak D call: TRBD1 (5 bases). Trimming removed 0 bases from V and 0 bases from J, with 7 bases in between. CDR3 length: 15 residues. Germline CDR1 MNHNS, CDR2 SASEGT. CDR3 DNA sequence: TGTGCCAGCAGTGAAGCGACAGCTAGCACAGATACGCAGTATTTT. Amino acids: CASSEATASTDTQYF.

This clone was seen a handful of times. V usage is TRBV28 and J usage is TRBJ2-7; D uncertain. From germline, CDR1 is MDHEN and CDR2 SYDVKM. Trimming took off 5 bases at V and 1 base at J, with 6 bases between the two ends. The CDR3 consists of 12 residues. CDR3 region: CASSLQSYEQYF. The CDR3 nucleotides read TGTGCCAGCAGTCTCCAGTCCTACGAGCAGTACTTC.

The chain is built from TRBV6-2 or TRBV6-3 and TRBJ2-2; the D is unclear. CDR3 length: 14 residues. V was shortened by 5 bases and J by 4 bases, with 11 bases between the two germline ends. Per the germline V gene, CDR1 is MNHEY and CDR2 is SVGEGT. The CDR3 loop reads CASSQPGSTGELFF. In DNA form, the CDR3 reads TGTGCCAGCAGTCAGCCCGGCAGCACCGGGGAGCTGTTTTTT.

The rearrangement uses TRBV28 and TRBJ1-1; maybe TRBD1 (5 bases). Trimming pared 1 base from V and 4 bases from J, leaving 10 bases between. There are 14 residues in the CDR3. Germline V gene lookup returns CDR1 MDHEN and CDR2 SYDVKM. The CDR3 DNA is TGTGCCAGCAGTTTATTGGGGGAGACCACTGAAGCTTTCTTT. It yields the protein CASSLLGETTEAFF.

This clone appeared once. This chain links TRBV9 with TRBJ2-3; TRBD2 matches at 8 bases. CDR1 and CDR2 from the germline V gene are SGDLS and YYNGEE. Trimming removed 4 bases from V and 0 bases from J; junction bases left unmatched: 13. The CDR3 length is 18 residues. The CDR3: CASSPRDSGATSTDTQYF. For the CDR3, the DNA is TGTGCCAGCAGCCCAAGGGATAGCGGGGCAACTAGCACAGATACGCAGTATTTT.

The V call is TRBV18, the J call TRBJ2-1, with D unresolved. The V and J ends lost 2 bases and 5 bases respectively, with 4 bases between them. Looked up from germline, CDR1 is KGHSH and CDR2 is LQKENI. This CDR3 is built from 12 residues. CDR3 coding DNA: TGTGCCAGCTCACCAACCCACAATGAGCAGTTCTTC. Translation gives CASSPTHNEQFF.

The chain joins TRBV29-1 to TRBJ2-2, with unresolved D. CDR1 and CDR2 from the germline V gene are SQVTM and ANQGSEA. The germline V and J ends were trimmed by 5 bases and 5 bases, with 9 bases remaining between them. The CDR3 length is 12 residues. CDR3 region: CSVFWGTGELFF. The CDR3 bases are TGCAGCGTTTTCTGGGGAACCGGGGAGCTGTTTTTT.